Below, 24 T cell receptor beta chains from the same sample are listed, as sequenced in a study of neoadjuvant anti-PD-1 for oral cavity cancer. Assay used: immunoSEQ multiplex PCR; TCRdb lists only in-frame clones, some missing. In the table there are 13,000 or so clones, around 58% of which are singletons. Sample: tumor tissue, taken before nivolumab (anti-PD-1) treatment. These receptors came from a person aged 40-85 years with oral cavity squamous cell carcinoma.

J is TRBJ1-4 and V is TRBV6-1, with D unresolved. CDR3 length: 15 amino acids. Trimming stripped 1 base from V and 3 bases from J, with 9 bases between. Germline V lookup: CDR1 MNHNS, CDR2 SASEGT. This CDR3 reads CASSEGIWANEKLFF. Written as DNA, the CDR3 is TGTGCCAGCAGTGAAGGTATTTGGGCTAATGAAAAACTGTTTTTT.

The chain has TRBV4-2 and TRBJ2-7, with TRBD2 matching over 14 bases. The CDR3 is 17 residues long. V shed 4 bases, J shed 6 bases, and the junction held 11 bases outside the gene matches. Per germline, CDR1 LGHNA and CDR2 YNFKEQ. CDR3: CASSPAGGLAGGGEQYF. The CDR3 region has the DNA TGTGCCAGCAGCCCCGCGGGTGGACTAGCGGGAGGAGGCGAGCAGTACTTC.

V gene TRBV28 combines with J gene TRBJ1-1, with D possibly matching TRBD1 (5 bases). The germline CDR1 and CDR2 sequences are MDHEN and SYDVKM. This CDR3 region has 14 residues. Trimming removed 2 bases at V and 1 base at J, with 8 bases between. The CDR3 is CASSLGGGNTEAFF. Here the CDR3 DNA reads TGTGCCAGCAGTTTAGGGGGAGGGAACACTGAAGCTTTCTTT.

This clone was counted between two and nine times. The rearrangement joins TRBV6-1 to TRBJ2-5, with D uncertain. CDR3 length equals 11 residues. V was shortened by 4 bases and J by 4 bases, with 4 bases between the two germline ends. Germline assignment: CDR1 MNHNS and CDR2 SASEGT. This CDR3 reads CASSALETQYF. CDR3 nucleotides: TGTGCCAGCAGTGCGCTAGAGACCCAGTACTTC.

This chain links TRBV2 with TRBJ2-5; D might be TRBD2 (5 bases). V lost 7 bases and J lost 4, with 16 bases in between. The CDR3 is made up of 14 amino acids. The V gene's germline CDR1 is SNHLY and CDR2 FYNNEI. The CDR3 DNA follows: TGTGCCAGCAACTCTTATAGCGATCGAGAGACCCAGTACTTC. Translated: CASNSYSDRETQYF.

This CDR3 reads CASSYLAGSYEQYF. The CDR3 nucleotides are TGTGCCAGCAGTTACCTAGCGGGCTCTTACGAGCAGTACTTC. V gene TRBV28 combines with J gene TRBJ2-7; 8 bases are a match to TRBD2. The germline gives CDR1 MDHEN, CDR2 SYDVKM. There are 14 residues in the CDR3. J lost 4 bases, V lost 4 bases, and 6 bases had no gene match.

This clone appeared a few times. J is TRBJ2-2 and V is TRBV9, with D possibly TRBD2 on 6 matching bases. This CDR3 contains 13 residues. Looked up from germline, CDR1 is SGDLS and CDR2 is YYNGEE. Trimming took 3 bases from V and 5 from J, leaving 8 bases between them. CDR3 nucleotide sequence: TGTGCCAGCAGCGCGACTAGAACCGGGGAGCTGTTTTTT. Translated, it gives CASSATRTGELFF.

This clone has a single count. Here the CDR3 DNA reads TGCGCCAGCAGCCCCGGGGTGGGGGACGGACTAGCGGGAGTTGAGCAGTTCTTC. The encoded protein is CASSPGVGDGLAGVEQFF. V is TRBV5-1 and J is TRBJ2-1, with 13 bases aligning to TRBD2. The V gene's germline CDR1 is SGHRS and CDR2 YFSETQ. The CDR3 consists of 18 residues. V shed 4 bases, J shed 9 bases, and the junction held 16 bases outside the gene matches.

The chain employs TRBV6-1 and TRBJ2-3; 7 positions match TRBD2. With 1 base clipped from V and 5 bases from J, the junction kept 9 bases outside the gene matches. The length of the CDR3 is 16 residues. Germline V lookup: CDR1 MNHNS, CDR2 SASEGT. The CDR3 spells CASSEGGGRSRDTQYF. The DNA of the CDR3 is TGTGCCAGCAGTGAAGGGGGCGGGAGATCTCGAGATACGCAGTATTTT.

Within the sample, this clone is medium-sized. The V and J genes are TRBV5-1 and TRBJ1-2, with no clear D. This CDR3 is built from 13 residues. Between the trimmed V and J ends, which lost 1 base and 5 bases, there was a span of 9 bases. Germline CDR1 is SGHRS and CDR2 is YFSETQ. The CDR3 DNA is TGCGCCAGCAGCTTGCAAGGCGGGTATGGCTACACCTTC. Translation: CASSLQGGYGYTF. The whole variable domain, filled in from reference TRBV5-1 and TRBJ1-2, reads KAGVTQTPRYLIKTRGQQVTLSCSPISGHRSVSWYQQTPGQGLQFLFEYFSETQRNKGNFPGRFSGRQFSNSRSEMNVSTLELGDSALYLCASSLQGGYGYTFGSGTRLTVV.

This clone turned up a few times. No DNA is shown, since the ends of the CDR3 on it are uncertain; the CDR3 is the one TCRdb lists. The chain combines TRBV27 with TRBJ1-2. Germline values: CDR1 MNHEY, CDR2 SMNVEV (reference sequence). Inclusive of both ends, the CDR3 amounts to 17 amino acids. This CDR3 is CASSSSRGSFSNYGYTF.

The chain is built from TRBV7-2 and TRBJ2-2, with 9 bases that match TRBD1. CDR3 size: 17 residues. CDR1 is SGHTA, CDR2 FQGNSA, per germline. J lost 6 bases, V lost 7 bases, and 15 bases had no gene match. The CDR3 nucleotides are TGTGCCAGCACCTACCTACGGGGACAGGGCATACCCGGGGAGCTGTTTTTT. Translating gives CASTYLRGQGIPGELFF.

The J gene is TRBJ2-1, the V gene TRBV9; 13 bases fit TRBD2. After removal of 0 bases from V and 9 bases from J, the junction contained 9 bases not matched to a gene. The length of the CDR3 is 17 residues. The germline gives CDR1 SGDLS, CDR2 YYNGEE. DNA of the CDR3: TGTGCCAGCAGCGTAGGCCCGGGACTAGCGGGACCCATTGAGCAGTTCTTC. This codes for CASSVGPGLAGPIEQFF.

This clone turned up a few times. This chain uses TRBV5-1 with TRBJ2-3, with 7 bases identical to TRBD2. Germline V gene lookup returns CDR1 SGHRS and CDR2 YFSETQ. The CDR3 is 14 residues long. V was pared by 4 bases and J by 2 bases, with 4 bases of the junction left unmatched. For the CDR3, the DNA is TGCGCCAGCAGCAAAGCGGGACCCACAGATACGCAGTATTTT. Translation: CASSKAGPTDTQYF.

The sample holds a few counts of this clone. The chain couples TRBV5-1 to TRBJ1-1; perhaps TRBD1 as D (5 bases). Trimming cost V 0 bases and J 6 bases, with 15 bases left between them. The CDR3 length is 15 residues. CDR1 is SGHRS and CDR2 is YFSETQ in the germline V gene. The CDR3 reads CASSLEGRQNSEAFF. The CDR3 nucleotides are TGCGCCAGCAGCTTGGAGGGCAGACAGAATTCTGAAGCTTTCTTT. Full variable domain (outside the CDR3, taken from reference TRBV5-1 and TRBJ1-1): KAGVTQTPRYLIKTRGQQVTLSCSPISGHRSVSWYQQTPGQGLQFLFEYFSETQRNKGNFPGRFSGRQFSNSRSEMNVSTLELGDSALYLCASSLEGRQNSEAFFGQGTRLTVV.

The chain links TRBV5-4 to TRBJ1-1, with D unresolved. This CDR3 is 14 amino acids long. The ends were cut back, 0 bases at V and 1 base at J, with 7 bases in the middle. Germline V gene data show CDR1 as SGHNT and CDR2 as YYREEE (reference sequence). The CDR3 loop reads CASSLDTPNTEAFF. CDR3 DNA sequence: TGTGCCAGCAGCTTGGACACCCCGAACACTGAAGCTTTCTTT.

The rearrangement joins TRBV7-2 to TRBJ2-1, with 10 bases lining up with TRBD2. The V gene's germline CDR1 is SGHTA and CDR2 FQGNSA. V lost 2 bases and J lost 2; bases outside the gene matches: 3. This CDR3 is 16 amino acids long. CDR3: CASSLNSGGTYNEQFF. CDR3 bases: TGTGCCAGCAGCTTAAATAGCGGGGGGACCTACAATGAGCAGTTCTTC.

CDR3 sequence reads: CASSERSGTLLSYEQYF. The CDR3 nucleotides read TGCGCCAGCAGTGAGAGGAGCGGGACGCTCCTTTCTTACGAGCAGTACTTC. The V gene is TRBV10-1, the J gene TRBJ2-7, with TRBD2 matching 7 bases. The CDR3 extends over 17 amino acids. Losses at the gene ends were 2 bases for V and 4 bases for J; bases not matched to a gene: 14. Germline values: CDR1 WNHNN, CDR2 SYGVQD (reference sequence).

This clone has only one observation. The chain is built from TRBV10-1 and TRBJ2-1, with D unclear. CDR3 length: 13 residues. The germline V and J ends were trimmed by 0 bases and 4 bases, with 4 bases remaining between them. The germline V gene has CDR1 WNHNN and CDR2 SYGVQD (reference sequence). The CDR3: CASSESRYNEQFF. Here the CDR3 DNA reads TGCGCCAGCAGTGAGTCGAGATACAATGAGCAGTTCTTC.

This chain uses TRBV13 with TRBJ1-1; D is perhaps TRBD1 (5 bases). The CDR3 runs to 14 residues. The V end was cut by 5 bases, the J end by 4 bases, with 14 bases between. Germline V gene lookup returns CDR1 PRHDT and CDR2 FYEKMQ (reference sequence). The CDR3 bases are TGTGCCAGCAGCGGCCGGGACCCCACCACTGAAGCTTTCTTT. This codes for CASSGRDPTTEAFF.

This clone was detected only a few times. V is TRBV7-2 and J is TRBJ2-1; D call uncertain. The length of the CDR3 is 12 residues. The V gene lost 3 bases and the J gene lost 10 bases, with 10 bases spanning the gap. The germline CDR1 and CDR2 sequences are SGHTA and FQGNSA. The CDR3 region has the DNA TGTGCCAGCAGCTTGAGAGGTGGAGAGCAGTTCTTC. Residues: CASSLRGGEQFF.

This clone appeared a few times. The V and J genes are TRBV2 and TRBJ1-3; no clear D gene. CDR1 SNHLY and CDR2 FYNNEI come from the germline V gene. CDR3 size: 13 residues. V dropped 8 bases and J dropped 0 bases, with 8 bases sitting between them. The CDR3 DNA is TGTGCCAGCTGCCTTATCTCTGGAAACACCATATATTTT. It specifies CASCLISGNTIYF.

The chain employs TRBV4-2 and TRBJ1-5, with TRBD1 matching 7 bases. The germline CDR1 and CDR2 sequences are LGHNA and YNFKEQ. J was trimmed by 4 bases and V by 5 bases; bases with no gene match: 11. The CDR3 spans 16 residues. DNA for the CDR3: TGTGCCAGCAGCAGTCAGGGGGTAAATAGTAATCAGCCCCAGCATTTT. Its protein product is CASSSQGVNSNQPQHF.

This clone has just a few counts. The chain joins TRBV19 to TRBJ2-4; D might be TRBD1 (6 bases). Germline CDR1 is LNHDA and CDR2 is SQIVND (reference sequence). V lost 7 bases and J 0 bases, leaving 13 bases between the germline ends. The CDR3 is made up of 15 amino acids. The CDR3 nucleotides read TGTGCCAGTAAGGACAGAACCTTAGCCAAAAACATTCAGTACTTC. This encodes CASKDRTLAKNIQYF.